The entry below describes one TCR beta chain. In the source study's methods: Reference gene primer amplification yielded estimated nucleated cell counts. Assay: immunoSEQ multiplex PCR; the TCRdb copy retains only in-frame clones and omits some. V and J calls plus clone size are reproduced from that table; the DNA served to infer D and trimming. The repertoire holds around 270,000 clones, 88% seen once, with under 4.5% in the top ten. The data were taken from a study of blood T cell repertoires in COVID-19. Overall study context: Acute-phase and convalescent COVID-19 samples originated in the United States, Italy and Spain. Nucleic acid was either cDNA or gDNA, and it came from T cells, B-cell-depleted T cells, or PBMCs.

V shed 0 bases and J shed 7 bases, with 8 bases lying between them. CDR1 SGHRS and CDR2 YFSETQ come from the germline V gene. The CDR3 is 14 residues long. This clonotype was sampled from a man aged 55-75 years who had recovered from COVID-19. The chain employs TRBV5-1 and TRBJ1-6; D remains unclear. Sequencing was done on a sample of peripheral blood. CDR3 DNA: TGCGCCAGCAGCTTGGAAGGGAGCAATTCACCCCTCCACTTT. Translated: CASSLEGSNSPLHF.